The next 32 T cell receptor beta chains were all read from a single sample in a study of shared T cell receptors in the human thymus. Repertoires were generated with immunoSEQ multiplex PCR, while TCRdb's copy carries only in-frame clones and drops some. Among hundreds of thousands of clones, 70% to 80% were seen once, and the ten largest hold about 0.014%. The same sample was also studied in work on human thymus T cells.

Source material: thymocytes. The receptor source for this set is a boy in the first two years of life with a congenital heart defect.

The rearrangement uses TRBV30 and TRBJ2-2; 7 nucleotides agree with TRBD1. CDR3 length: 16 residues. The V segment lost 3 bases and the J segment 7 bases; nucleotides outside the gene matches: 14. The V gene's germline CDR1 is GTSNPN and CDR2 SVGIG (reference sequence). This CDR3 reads CAWRGPGQRGNGELFF. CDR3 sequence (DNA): TGTGCCTGGAGGGGACCGGGACAGCGCGGAAACGGGGAGCTGTTTTTT.

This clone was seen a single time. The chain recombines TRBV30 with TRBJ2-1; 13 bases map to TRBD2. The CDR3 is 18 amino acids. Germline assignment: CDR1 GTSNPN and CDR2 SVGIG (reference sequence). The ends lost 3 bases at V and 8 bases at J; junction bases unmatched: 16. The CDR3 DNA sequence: TGTGCCTGGAGGCCAATTACTACTAGCGGGAGGGCCGGCGATGAGCAGTTCTTC. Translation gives CAWRPITTSGRAGDEQFF.

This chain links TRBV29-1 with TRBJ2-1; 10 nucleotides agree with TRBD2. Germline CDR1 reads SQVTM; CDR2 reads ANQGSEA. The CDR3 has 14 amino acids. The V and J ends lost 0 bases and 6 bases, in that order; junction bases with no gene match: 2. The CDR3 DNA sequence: TGCAGCGTTGAAGAAGCTAGCGGGAGCAATGAGCAGTTCTTC. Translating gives CSVEEASGSNEQFF.

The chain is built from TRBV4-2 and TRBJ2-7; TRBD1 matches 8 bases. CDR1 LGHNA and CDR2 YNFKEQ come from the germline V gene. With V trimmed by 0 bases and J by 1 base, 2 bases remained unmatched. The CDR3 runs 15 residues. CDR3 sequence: CASSQDRDRSYEQYF. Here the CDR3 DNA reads TGTGCCAGCAGCCAAGATCGGGACAGGTCCTACGAGCAGTACTTC.

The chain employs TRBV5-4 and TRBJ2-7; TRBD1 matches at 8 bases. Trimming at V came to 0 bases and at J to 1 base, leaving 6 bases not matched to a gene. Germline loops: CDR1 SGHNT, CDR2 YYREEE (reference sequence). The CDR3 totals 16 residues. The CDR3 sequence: CASSLAGDRPSYEQYF. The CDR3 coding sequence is TGTGCCAGCAGCTTGGCCGGGGACAGGCCTTCCTACGAGCAGTACTTC.

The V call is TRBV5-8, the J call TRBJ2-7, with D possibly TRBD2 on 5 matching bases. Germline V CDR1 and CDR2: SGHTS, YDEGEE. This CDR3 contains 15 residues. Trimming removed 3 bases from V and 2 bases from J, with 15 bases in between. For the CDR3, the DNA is TGTGCCAGCAGCTCCCTCGATGACGGGGCCTACGAGCAGTACTTC. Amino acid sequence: CASSSLDDGAYEQYF.

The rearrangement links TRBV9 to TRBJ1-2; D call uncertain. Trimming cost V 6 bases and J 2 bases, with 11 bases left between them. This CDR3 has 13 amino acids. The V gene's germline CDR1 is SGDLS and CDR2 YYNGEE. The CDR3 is CASTHSSNYGYTF. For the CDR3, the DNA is TGTGCCAGCACCCACAGTTCGAACTATGGCTACACCTTC. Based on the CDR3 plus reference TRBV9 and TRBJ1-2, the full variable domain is DSGVTQTPKHLITATGQRVTLRCSPRSGDLSVYWYQQSLDQGLQFLIQYYNGEERAKGNILERFSAQQFPDLHSELNLSSLELGDSALYFCASTHSSNYGYTFGSGTRLTVV.

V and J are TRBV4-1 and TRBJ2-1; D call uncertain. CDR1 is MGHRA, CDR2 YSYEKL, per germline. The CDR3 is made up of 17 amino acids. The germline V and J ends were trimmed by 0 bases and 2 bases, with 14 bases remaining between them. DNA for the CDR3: TGCGCCAGCAGCCAAGACCGGCCTCTAGGTCCCTACAATGAGCAGTTCTTC. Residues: CASSQDRPLGPYNEQFF.

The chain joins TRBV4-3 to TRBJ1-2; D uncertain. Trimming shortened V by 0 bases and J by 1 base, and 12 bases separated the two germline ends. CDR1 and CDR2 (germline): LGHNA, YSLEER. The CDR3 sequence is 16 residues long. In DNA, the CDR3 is TGCGCCAGCAGCCAAGATCGCGGCCGATTTAACTATGGCTACACCTTC. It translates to CASSQDRGRFNYGYTF.

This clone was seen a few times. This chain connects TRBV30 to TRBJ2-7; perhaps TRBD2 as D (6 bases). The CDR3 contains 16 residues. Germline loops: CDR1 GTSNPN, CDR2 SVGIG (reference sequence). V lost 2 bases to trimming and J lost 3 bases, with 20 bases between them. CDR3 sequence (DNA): TGTGCCTGGAGTTGTAATATGGGACTTATAGGCTACGAGCAGTACTTC. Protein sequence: CAWSCNMGLIGYEQYF.

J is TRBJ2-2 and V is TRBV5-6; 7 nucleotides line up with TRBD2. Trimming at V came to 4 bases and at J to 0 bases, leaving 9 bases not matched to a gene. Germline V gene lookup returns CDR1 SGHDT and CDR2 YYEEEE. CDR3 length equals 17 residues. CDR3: CASSRLATTPNTGELFF. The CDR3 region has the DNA TGTGCCAGCAGCCGACTAGCAACAACTCCGAACACCGGGGAGCTGTTTTTT. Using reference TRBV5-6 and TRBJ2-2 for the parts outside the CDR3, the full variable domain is DAGVTQSPTHLIKTRGQQVTLRCSPKSGHDTVSWYQQALGQGPQFIFQYYEEEERQRGNFPDRFSGHQFPNYSSELNVNALLLGDSALYLCASSRLATTPNTGELFFGEGSRLTVL.

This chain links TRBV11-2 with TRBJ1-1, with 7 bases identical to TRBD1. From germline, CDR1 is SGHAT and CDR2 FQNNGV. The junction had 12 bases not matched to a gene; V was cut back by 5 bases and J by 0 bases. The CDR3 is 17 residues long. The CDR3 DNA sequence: TGTGCCAGCAGCGCAGGGGTGCAGGGGGAAATGAACACTGAAGCTTTCTTT. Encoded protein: CASSAGVQGEMNTEAFF.

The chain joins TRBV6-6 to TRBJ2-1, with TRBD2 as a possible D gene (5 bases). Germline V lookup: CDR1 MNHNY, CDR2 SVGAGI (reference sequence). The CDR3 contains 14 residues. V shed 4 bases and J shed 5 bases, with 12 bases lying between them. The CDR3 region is CASSSKRSDNEQFF. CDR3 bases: TGTGCCAGCAGTTCGAAGCGGTCTGACAATGAGCAGTTCTTC.

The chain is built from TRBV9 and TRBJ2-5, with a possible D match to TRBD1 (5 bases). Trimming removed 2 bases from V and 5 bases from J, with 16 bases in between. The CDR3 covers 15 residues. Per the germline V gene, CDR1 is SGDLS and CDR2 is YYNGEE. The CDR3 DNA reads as TGTGCCAGCAGCGTTGGAGACCAGGGTGGGGAGACCCAGTACTTC. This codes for CASSVGDQGGETQYF.

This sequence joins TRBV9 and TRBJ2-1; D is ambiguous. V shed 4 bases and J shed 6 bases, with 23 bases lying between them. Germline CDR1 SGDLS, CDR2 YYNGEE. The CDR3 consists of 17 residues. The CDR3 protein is CASSCYPCGELSNEQFF. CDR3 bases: TGTGCCAGCAGCTGTTATCCTTGCGGAGAACTTAGCAATGAGCAGTTCTTC.

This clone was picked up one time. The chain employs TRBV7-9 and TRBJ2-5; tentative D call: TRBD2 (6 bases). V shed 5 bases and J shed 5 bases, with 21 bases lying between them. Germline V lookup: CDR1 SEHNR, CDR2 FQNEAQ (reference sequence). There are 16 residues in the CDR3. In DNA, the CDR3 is TGTGCCAGCAGCCTACCCCGGGACTCCAAGCGGGAGACCCAGTACTTC. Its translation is CASSLPRDSKRETQYF.

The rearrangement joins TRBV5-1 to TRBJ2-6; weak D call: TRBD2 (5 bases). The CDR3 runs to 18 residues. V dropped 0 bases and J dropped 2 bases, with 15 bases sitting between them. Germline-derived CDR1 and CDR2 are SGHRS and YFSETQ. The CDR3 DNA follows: TGCGCCAGCAGCTTGGGTATCACCCTACTAGCTGGGGCCAACGTCCTGACTTTC. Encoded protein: CASSLGITLLAGANVLTF.

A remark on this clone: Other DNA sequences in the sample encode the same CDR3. CDR3 sequence reads: CASSRRLAAYNEQFF. The CDR3 DNA follows: TGTGCCAGCAGCCGCCGACTAGCGGCCTACAATGAGCAGTTCTTC. The genes are TRBV6-5 and TRBJ2-1, with TRBD2 identical over 9 bases. In germline, CDR1 is MNHEY, CDR2 SVGAGI. The trim removed 6 bases at V and 2 bases at J, leaving 5 bases unmatched. This CDR3 is built from 15 residues.

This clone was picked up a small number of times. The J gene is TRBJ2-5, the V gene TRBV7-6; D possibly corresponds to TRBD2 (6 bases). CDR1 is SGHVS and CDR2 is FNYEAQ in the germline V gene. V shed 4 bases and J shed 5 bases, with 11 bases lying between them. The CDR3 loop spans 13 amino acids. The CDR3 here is CASSWRARETQYF. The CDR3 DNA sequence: TGTGCCAGCAGCTGGAGGGCACGGGAGACCCAGTACTTC.

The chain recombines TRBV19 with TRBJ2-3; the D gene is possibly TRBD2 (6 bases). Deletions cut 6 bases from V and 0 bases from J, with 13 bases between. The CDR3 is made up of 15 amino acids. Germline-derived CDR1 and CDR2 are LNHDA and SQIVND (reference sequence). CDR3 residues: CASRGGGGSTDTQYF. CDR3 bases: TGTGCCAGTAGGGGGGGTGGTGGGAGCACAGATACGCAGTATTTT.

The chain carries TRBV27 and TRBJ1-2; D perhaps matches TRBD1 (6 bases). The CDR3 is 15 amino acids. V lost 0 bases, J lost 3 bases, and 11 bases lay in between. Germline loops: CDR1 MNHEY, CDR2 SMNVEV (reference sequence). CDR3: CASSLSPAGDYGYTF. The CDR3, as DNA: TGTGCCAGCAGTTTATCCCCGGCAGGGGACTATGGCTACACCTTC.

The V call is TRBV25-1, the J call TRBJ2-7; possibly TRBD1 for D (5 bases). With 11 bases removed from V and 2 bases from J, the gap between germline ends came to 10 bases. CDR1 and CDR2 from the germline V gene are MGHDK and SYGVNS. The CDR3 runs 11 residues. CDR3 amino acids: CAVMGPYEQYF. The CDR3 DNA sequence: TGTGCCGTCATGGGGCCCTACGAGCAGTACTTC.

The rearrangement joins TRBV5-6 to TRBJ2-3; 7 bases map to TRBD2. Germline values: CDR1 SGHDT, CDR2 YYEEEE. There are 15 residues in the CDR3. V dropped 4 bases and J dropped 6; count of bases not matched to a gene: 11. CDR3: CASSKKAGTVDTQYF. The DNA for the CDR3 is TGTGCCAGCAGCAAAAAAGCGGGGACCGTGGATACGCAGTATTTT.

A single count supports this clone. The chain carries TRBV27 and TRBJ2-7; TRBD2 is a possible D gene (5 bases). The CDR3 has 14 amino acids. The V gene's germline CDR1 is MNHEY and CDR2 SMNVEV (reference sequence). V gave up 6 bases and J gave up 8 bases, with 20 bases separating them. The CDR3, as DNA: TGTGCCAGCAGGGGCGGGCGGCGCCAGTGGAAGCAGTACTTC. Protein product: CASRGGRRQWKQYF.

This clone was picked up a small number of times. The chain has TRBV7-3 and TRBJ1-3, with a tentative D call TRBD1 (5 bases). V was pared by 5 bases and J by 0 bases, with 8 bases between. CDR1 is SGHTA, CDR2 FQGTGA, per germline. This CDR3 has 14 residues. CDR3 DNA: TGTGCCAGCAGCGCCGGGGGCTCTGGAAACACCATATATTTT. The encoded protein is CASSAGGSGNTIYF.

CDR3 residues: CASSLGLAGVYEQYF. The CDR3, as DNA: TGCGCCAGCAGCTTGGGGCTAGCGGGAGTATACGAGCAGTACTTC. The chain combines TRBV5-1 with TRBJ2-7; 10 bases line up with TRBD2. This CDR3 region has 15 residues. The junction had 4 bases not matched to a gene; V was cut back by 0 bases and J by 4 bases. Germline CDR1 is SGHRS and CDR2 is YFSETQ.

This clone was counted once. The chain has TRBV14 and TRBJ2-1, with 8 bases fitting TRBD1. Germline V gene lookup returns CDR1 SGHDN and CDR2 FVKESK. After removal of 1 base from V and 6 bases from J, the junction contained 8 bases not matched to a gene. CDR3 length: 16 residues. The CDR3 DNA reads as TGTGCCAGCAGCCAAGCTGCCAGGGGGCTGTTCAATGAGCAGTTCTTC. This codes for CASSQAARGLFNEQFF.

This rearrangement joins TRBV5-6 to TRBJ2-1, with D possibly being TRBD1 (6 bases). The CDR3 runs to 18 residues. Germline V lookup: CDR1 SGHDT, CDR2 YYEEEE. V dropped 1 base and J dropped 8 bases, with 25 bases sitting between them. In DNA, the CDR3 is TGTGCCAGCAGCTTGAAGACCCCGGGACACCGTCTTTTCGATGAGCAGTTCTTC. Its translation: CASSLKTPGHRLFDEQFF.

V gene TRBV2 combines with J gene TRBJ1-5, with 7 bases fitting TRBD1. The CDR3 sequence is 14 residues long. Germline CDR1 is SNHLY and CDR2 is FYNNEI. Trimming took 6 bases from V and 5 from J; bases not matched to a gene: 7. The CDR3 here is CASRDGRGYQPQHF. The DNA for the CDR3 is TGTGCCAGCAGGGACGGCAGGGGGTATCAGCCCCAGCATTTT.

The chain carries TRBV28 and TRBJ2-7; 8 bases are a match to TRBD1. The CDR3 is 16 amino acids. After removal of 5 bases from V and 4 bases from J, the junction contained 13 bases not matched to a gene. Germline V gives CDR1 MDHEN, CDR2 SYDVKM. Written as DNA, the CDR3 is TGTGCCAGCAGTGGCACGACAGGGGTCCCCCAATACGAGCAGTACTTC. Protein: CASSGTTGVPQYEQYF. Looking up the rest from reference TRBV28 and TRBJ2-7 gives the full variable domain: DVKVTQSSRYLVKRTGEKVFLECVQDMDHENMFWYRQDPGLGLRLIYFSYDVKMKEKGDIPEGYSVSREKKERFSLILESASTNQTSMYLCASSGTTGVPQYEQYFGPGTRLTVT.

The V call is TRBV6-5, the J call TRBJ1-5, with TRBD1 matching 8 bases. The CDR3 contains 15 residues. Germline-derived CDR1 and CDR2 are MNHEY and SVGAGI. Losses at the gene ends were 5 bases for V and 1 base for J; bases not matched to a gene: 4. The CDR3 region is CASSRTGSSNQPQHF. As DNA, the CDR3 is TGTGCCAGCAGTCGGACAGGGTCGAGCAATCAGCCCCAGCATTTT.

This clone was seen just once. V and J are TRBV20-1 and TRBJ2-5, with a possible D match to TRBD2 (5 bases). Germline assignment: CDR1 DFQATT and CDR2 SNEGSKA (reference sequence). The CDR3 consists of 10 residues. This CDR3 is CMTGRETQYF. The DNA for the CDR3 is TGCATGACGGGAAGGGAGACCCAGTACTTC.